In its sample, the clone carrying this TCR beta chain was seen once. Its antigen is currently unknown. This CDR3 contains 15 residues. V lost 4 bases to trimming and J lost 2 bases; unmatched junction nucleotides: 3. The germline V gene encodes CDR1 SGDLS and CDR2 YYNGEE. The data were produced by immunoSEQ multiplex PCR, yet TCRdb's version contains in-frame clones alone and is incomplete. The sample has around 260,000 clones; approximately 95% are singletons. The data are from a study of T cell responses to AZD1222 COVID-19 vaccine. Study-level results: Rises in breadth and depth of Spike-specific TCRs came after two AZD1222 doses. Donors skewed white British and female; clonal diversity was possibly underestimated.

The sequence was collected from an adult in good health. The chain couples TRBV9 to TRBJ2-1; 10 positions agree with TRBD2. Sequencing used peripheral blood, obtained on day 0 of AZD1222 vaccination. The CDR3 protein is CASSLSGGPYNEQFF. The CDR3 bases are TGTGCCAGCAGCCTTAGCGGGGGGCCCTACAATGAGCAGTTCTTC.